These 21 T cell receptor beta chains were all obtained from the same sample, sequenced in a study of shared clonotypes between healthy human individuals. Naive CD8 cells comprised CD45RO-negative, CCR7-positively selected cells, excluding terminally differentiated effector memory CD45RA+ cells. Sequenced by immunoSEQ multiplex PCR; TCRdb stores in-frame clones only, minus some. The sample shows hundreds of thousands of clones, 85% to 95% of them seen only once. Input material: naive CD8+ T cells sorted from blood. The receptors originated from a man under 40 in good health.

The chain recombines TRBV29-1 with TRBJ1-5; D is perhaps TRBD1 (5 bases). V was shortened by 4 bases and J by 3 bases, with 7 bases between the two germline ends. The CDR3 is made up of 12 amino acids. Germline V gene data show CDR1 as SQVTM and CDR2 as ANQGSEA. In DNA form, the CDR3 reads TGCAGCGTTGGCAGGGACAATCAGCCCCAGCATTTT. Encoded protein: CSVGRDNQPQHF.

The chain couples TRBV7-9 to TRBJ2-1; no definite D call. CDR1 is SEHNR, CDR2 FQNEAQ, per germline (reference sequence). This CDR3 contains 12 residues. Trimming stripped 2 bases from V and 10 bases from J, with 9 bases between. CDR3 sequence (DNA): TGTGCCAGCAGCTTACAGCTTAGGGAGCAGTTCTTC. Its protein product is CASSLQLREQFF.

The gene calls are TRBV4-1 and TRBJ2-1; 13 bases agree with TRBD2. The germline V gene has CDR1 MGHRA and CDR2 YSYEKL. V shed 5 bases, J shed 9 bases, and the junction held 13 bases outside the gene matches. CDR3 length: 17 amino acids. CDR3 sequence: CASSALGLAGPDFEQFF. In DNA form, the CDR3 reads TGCGCCAGCAGCGCGTTGGGACTAGCGGGACCCGATTTTGAGCAGTTCTTC.

The J gene is TRBJ1-2, the V gene TRBV29-1; D not certain. Deletions cut 6 bases from V and 8 bases from J, with 16 bases between. This CDR3 comprises 12 residues. Germline V CDR1 and CDR2: SQVTM, ANQGSEA. CDR3 nucleotide sequence: TGCAGCGTGGGCCCTGAAAACGAGGGCTACACCTTC. Protein product: CSVGPENEGYTF.

The chain carries TRBV28 and TRBJ2-7; 7 bases are shared with TRBD1. Per germline, CDR1 MDHEN and CDR2 SYDVKM. The CDR3 consists of 14 residues. With 5 bases clipped from V and 4 bases from J, the junction kept 8 bases outside the gene matches. Here the CDR3 reads CASSDMTGLYEQYF. The CDR3 bases are TGTGCCAGCAGTGATATGACAGGGCTGTACGAGCAGTACTTC. Combining the CDR3 with reference TRBV28 and TRBJ2-7 gives the whole variable domain DVKVTQSSRYLVKRTGEKVFLECVQDMDHENMFWYRQDPGLGLRLIYFSYDVKMKEKGDIPEGYSVSREKKERFSLILESASTNQTSMYLCASSDMTGLYEQYFGPGTRLTVT.

V and J are TRBV25-1 and TRBJ2-2, with D perhaps TRBD1 (5 bases). The V gene lost 5 bases and the J gene lost 8 bases, with 12 bases spanning the gap. This CDR3 has 13 residues. Germline CDR1 reads MGHDK; CDR2 reads SYGVNS. CDR3 sequence reads: CASSPFKGGELFF. The CDR3 DNA sequence: TGTGCCAGCAGTCCCTTTAAGGGGGGGGAGCTGTTTTTT.

The V gene is TRBV28, the J gene TRBJ1-5; D unclear. The germline CDR1 and CDR2 sequences are MDHEN and SYDVKM. Deletions cut 6 bases from V and 1 base from J, with 31 bases between. The CDR3 runs 21 residues. The CDR3 sequence: CASRDVPARSYRQRSNQPQHF. CDR3 nucleotides: TGTGCCAGCAGGGACGTTCCGGCCAGGTCGTACCGCCAGCGGAGCAATCAGCCCCAGCATTTT.

This chain uses TRBV27 with TRBJ1-2; TRBD1 agrees at 8 bases. V shed 3 bases, J shed 6 bases, and the junction held 3 bases outside the gene matches. The CDR3 consists of 13 residues. Germline V gene data show CDR1 as MNHEY and CDR2 as SMNVEV (reference sequence). CDR3 DNA sequence: TGTGCCAGCAGTTTGACAGGGGTGGATGGCTACACCTTC. Translated: CASSLTGVDGYTF.

Comments on this clone: The same CDR3 is also encoded by other DNA sequences in this sample. V usage is TRBV10-3 and J usage is TRBJ2-2, with unresolved D. This CDR3 is 13 amino acids long. Germline loops: CDR1 ENHRY, CDR2 SYGVKD. Trimming took off 2 bases at V and 1 base at J, with 2 bases between the two ends. CDR3 amino acids: CAISEGNTGELFF. The CDR3 DNA sequence: TGTGCCATCAGTGAGGGGAACACCGGGGAGCTGTTTTTT.

The chain is built from TRBV10-1 and TRBJ2-2; D is unresolved. Germline CDR1 WNHNN, CDR2 SYGVQD (reference sequence). There are 13 residues in the CDR3. Trimming pared 6 bases from V and 6 bases from J, leaving 11 bases between. CDR3 region: CASRGSSAGELFF. The CDR3 nucleotides read TGCGCCAGCAGGGGGTCGTCCGCCGGGGAGCTGTTTTTT.

The CDR3: CASSLPSDSNEQFF. In nucleotides, the CDR3 is TGTGCCAGCAGCTTACCTTCAGACAGCAATGAGCAGTTCTTC. This chain uses TRBV5-4 with TRBJ2-1, with D possibly being TRBD1 (5 bases). Per germline, CDR1 SGHNT and CDR2 YYREEE (reference sequence). Trimming left V 2 bases short and J 6 bases short, with 12 bases between. CDR3 length: 14 amino acids.

V usage is TRBV7-9 and J usage is TRBJ2-7, with a possible D match to TRBD1 (6 bases). Between the trimmed V and J ends, which lost 3 bases and 8 bases, there was a span of 8 bases. Looked up from germline, CDR1 is SEHNR and CDR2 is FQNEAQ (reference sequence). The CDR3 spans 11 residues. The DNA of the CDR3 is TGTGCCAGCAGCTTTCAGGGGCAGCAGTACTTC. This sequence encodes CASSFQGQQYF. The full variable domain, with the rest looked up from reference TRBV7-9 and TRBJ2-7, is DTGVSQNPRHKITKRGQNVTFRCDPISEHNRLYWYRQTLGQGPEFLTYFQNEAQLEKSRLLSDRFSAERPKGSFSTLEIQRTEQGDSAMYLCASSFQGQQYFGPGTRLTVT.

About this clone: The junction departs from germline at one end; a sequencing error may be responsible. V gene TRBV7-8 combines with J gene TRBJ2-7, with D hard to call. Per germline, CDR1 SGHVS and CDR2 FQNEAQ. The CDR3 is 20 residues long. The CDR3 region is CASSSSMELPLGGISFEQYF. CDR3 bases: TGTGCCAGCAGCTCCTCCATGGAGCTTCCCTTAGGCGGTATCTCCTTCGAGCAGTACTTC.

J is TRBJ2-7 and V is TRBV25-1, with 9 bases lining up with TRBD2. With V trimmed by 3 bases and J by 4 bases, 10 bases remained unmatched. The CDR3 loop spans 16 amino acids. CDR1 MGHDK and CDR2 SYGVNS come from the germline V gene. DNA of the CDR3: TGTGCCAGCAGTGATTCCGCCGGACTAGCGAAGTACGAGCAGTACTTC. As protein: CASSDSAGLAKYEQYF.

The chain uses TRBV2 and TRBJ2-3, with D uncertain. CDR1 is SNHLY, CDR2 FYNNEI, per germline. The CDR3 is 10 residues long. Trimming cost V 6 bases and J 10 bases, with 8 bases left between them. CDR3 nucleotide sequence: TGTGCCAGCAGAGGGTCTTCGCAGTATTTT. This gives the protein CASRGSSQYF. Full variable domain (missing parts from reference TRBV2 and TRBJ2-3): EPEVTQTPSHQVTQMGQEVILRCVPISNHLYFYWYRQILGQKVEFLVSFYNNEISEKSEIFDDQFSVERPDGSNFTLKIRSTKLEDSAMYFCASRGSSQYFGPGTRLTVL.

This clone was detected only a few times. The chain is built from TRBV11-2 and TRBJ2-7, with 13 bases lining up with TRBD2. The V gene end was trimmed by 5 bases and the J gene end by 3 bases; junction bases not matched to a gene: 4. CDR3 length: 15 amino acids. Germline values: CDR1 SGHAT, CDR2 FQNNGV. The CDR3 nucleotides are TGTGCCAGCAGCCAGGGACTAGCGGGGTTCTACGAGCAGTACTTC. Amino acid sequence: CASSQGLAGFYEQYF. The whole variable domain, filled in from reference TRBV11-2 and TRBJ2-7, reads EAGVAQSPRYKIIEKRQSVAFWCNPISGHATLYWYQQILGQGPKLLIQFQNNGVVDDSQLPKDRFSAERLKGVDSTLKIQPAKLEDSAVYLCASSQGLAGFYEQYFGPGTRLTVT.

The chain has TRBV6-1 and TRBJ2-7, with D perhaps matching TRBD1 or TRBD2 (5 bases each). Trimming took 5 bases from V and 3 from J, leaving 14 bases between them. Looked up from germline, CDR1 is MNHNS and CDR2 is SASEGT. CDR3 length equals 14 residues. CDR3 nucleotides: TGTGCCAGCAGTATCCGGGACCTTGGCTACGAGCAGTACTTC. It is translated as CASSIRDLGYEQYF.

The chain uses TRBV9 and TRBJ1-2, with 7 positions matching TRBD1. This CDR3 is built from 12 residues. Germline V gene data show CDR1 as SGDLS and CDR2 as YYNGEE. V lost 5 bases, J lost 12 bases, and 10 bases stayed unmatched. The CDR3 reads CASRPTGPEDTF. CDR3 in DNA: TGTGCCAGCAGACCGACAGGGCCCGAGGACACCTTC. The variable domain in full, completed from reference TRBV9 and TRBJ1-2, reads DSGVTQTPKHLITATGQRVTLRCSPRSGDLSVYWYQQSLDQGLQFLIQYYNGEERAKGNILERFSAQQFPDLHSELNLSSLELGDSALYFCASRPTGPEDTFGSGTRLTVV.

The rearrangement joins TRBV5-8 to TRBJ1-1, with TRBD1 as a possible D gene (5 bases). Germline CDR1 is SGHTS and CDR2 is YDEGEE. This CDR3 spans 15 amino acids. Trimming took 3 bases from V and 4 from J, leaving 16 bases between them. This chain's CDR3 is CASSSGGGGRTEAFF. CDR3 bases: TGTGCCAGCAGCTCGGGGGGTGGCGGGCGCACTGAAGCTTTCTTT.

The rearrangement links TRBV19 to TRBJ2-2, with a weak D call TRBD2 (5 bases). The germline V gene has CDR1 LNHDA and CDR2 SQIVND (reference sequence). The CDR3 consists of 17 residues. Trimming took off 5 bases at V and 2 bases at J, with 18 bases between the two ends. The CDR3 is CASSPLTTQINTGELFF. CDR3 nucleotides: TGTGCCAGTAGTCCCCTGACTACCCAAATAAACACCGGGGAGCTGTTTTTT. The full variable domain, with the rest looked up from reference TRBV19 and TRBJ2-2, is DGGITQSPKYLFRKEGQNVTLSCEQNLNHDAMYWYRQDPGQGLRLIYYSQIVNDFQKGDIAEGYSVSREKKESFPLTVTSAQKNPTAFYLCASSPLTTQINTGELFFGEGSRLTVL.

The V gene is TRBV19, the J gene TRBJ2-5; 15 bases map to TRBD2. Germline lookup yields CDR1 LNHDA and CDR2 SQIVND (reference sequence). With V trimmed by 3 bases and J by 1 base, 6 bases remained unmatched. The CDR3 length is 18 residues. CDR3 bases: TGTGCCAGTAGTATCGGACTAGCGGGAGGGCCGGGCCAAGAGACCCAGTACTTC. Translation: CASSIGLAGGPGQETQYF.